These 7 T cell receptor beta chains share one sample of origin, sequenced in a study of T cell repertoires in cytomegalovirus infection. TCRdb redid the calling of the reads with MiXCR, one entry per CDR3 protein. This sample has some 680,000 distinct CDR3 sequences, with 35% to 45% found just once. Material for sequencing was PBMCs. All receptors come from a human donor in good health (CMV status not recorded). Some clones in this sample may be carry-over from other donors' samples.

CDR3 region: CASSLVLSQGIGANVLTF. The CDR3 DNA sequence: TGCGCCAGCAGCTTGGTGCTATCCCAGGGAATTGGGGCCAACGTCCTGACTTTC. The rearrangement uses TRBV5-1 and TRBJ2-6; the D gene is possibly TRBD1 (5 bases). CDR1 is SGHRS, CDR2 YFSETQ, per germline. Between the trimmed V and J ends, which lost 0 bases and 3 bases, there was a span of 16 bases. CDR3 length: 18 residues.

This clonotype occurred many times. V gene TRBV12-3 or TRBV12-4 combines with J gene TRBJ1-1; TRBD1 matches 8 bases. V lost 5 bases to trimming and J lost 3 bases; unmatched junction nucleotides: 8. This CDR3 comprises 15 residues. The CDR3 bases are TGTGCCAGCAGTCCTCGGACAGGGCGGTACACTGAAGCTTTCTTT. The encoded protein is CASSPRTGRYTEAFF.

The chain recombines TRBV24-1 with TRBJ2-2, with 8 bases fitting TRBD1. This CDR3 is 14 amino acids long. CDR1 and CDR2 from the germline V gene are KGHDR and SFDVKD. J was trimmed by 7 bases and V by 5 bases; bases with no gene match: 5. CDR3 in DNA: TGTGCCACCAGTGCCGTGACAGGGGTCGGGGAGCTGTTTTTT. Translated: CATSAVTGVGELFF.

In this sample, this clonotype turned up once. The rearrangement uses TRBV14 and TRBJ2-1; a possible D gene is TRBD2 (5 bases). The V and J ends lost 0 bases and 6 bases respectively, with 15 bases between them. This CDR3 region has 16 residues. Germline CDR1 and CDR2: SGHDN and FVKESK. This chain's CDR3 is CASSQETTATINEQFF. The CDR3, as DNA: TGTGCCAGCAGCCAAGAAACTACGGCGACTATCAATGAGCAGTTCTTC.

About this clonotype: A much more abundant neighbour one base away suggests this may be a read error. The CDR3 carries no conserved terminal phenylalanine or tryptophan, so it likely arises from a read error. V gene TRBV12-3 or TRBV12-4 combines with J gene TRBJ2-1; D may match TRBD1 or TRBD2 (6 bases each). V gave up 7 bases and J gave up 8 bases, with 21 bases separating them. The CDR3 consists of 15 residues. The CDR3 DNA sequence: TGTGCCAGCACCGCCAATGGAATCGGGGGCTATGAGCAGTTCTGC. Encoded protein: CASTANGIGGYEQFC.

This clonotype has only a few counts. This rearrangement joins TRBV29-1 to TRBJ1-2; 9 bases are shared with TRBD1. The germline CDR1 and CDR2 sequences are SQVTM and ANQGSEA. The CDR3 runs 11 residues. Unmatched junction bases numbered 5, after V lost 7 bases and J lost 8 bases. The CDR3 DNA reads TGCAGCGCAGAGGACAGGGGAGGCTACACCTTC. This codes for CSAEDRGGYTF.

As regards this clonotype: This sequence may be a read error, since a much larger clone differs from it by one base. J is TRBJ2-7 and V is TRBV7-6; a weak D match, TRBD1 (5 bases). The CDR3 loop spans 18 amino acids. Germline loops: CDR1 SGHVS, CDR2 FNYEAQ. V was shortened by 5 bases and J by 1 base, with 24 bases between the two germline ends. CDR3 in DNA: TGTGCCAGCAGCCCAACGCGTACCCAGGGTGCTGGGTCCTACGAGCAGTACTTC. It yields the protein CASSPTRTQGAGSYEQYF.